These 28 T cell receptor beta chains came from one sample sequenced in a study of cytomegalovirus exposure and HLA in healthy donors. Primers: 60 Vbeta forward and 13 Jbeta reverse. The table came from immunoSEQ multiplex PCR; TCRdb's copy has only in-frame clones and leaves some out. Among 100,000 or so clones listed, around 74% were seen once. Sequences were obtained from PBMCs. The source is a woman aged 40 to 50 in good health and CMV-seronegative.

The chain combines TRBV28 with TRBJ2-7, with D maybe TRBD1 (6 bases). Germline V gene data show CDR1 as MDHEN and CDR2 as SYDVKM. V was pared by 5 bases and J by 2 bases, with 16 bases between. The CDR3 runs to 15 residues. Written as DNA, the CDR3 is TGTGCCAGCAGTCCCGGGACACCCCCTCCCTACGAGCAGTACTTC. It translates to CASSPGTPPPYEQYF.

The CDR3 DNA reads as TGTGCCAGTAGTATGGCGAGCGGGAGCTCCTACAATGAGCAGTTCTTC. Its protein product is CASSMASGSSYNEQFF. The chain carries TRBV19 and TRBJ2-1, with TRBD2 matching over 8 bases. Trimming took 3 bases from V and 0 from J; bases not matched to a gene: 4. The CDR3 covers 16 residues. CDR1 and CDR2 (germline): LNHDA, SQIVND (reference sequence).

About this clone: Other DNA sequences of this sample code for an identical CDR3. The chain is built from TRBV19 and TRBJ1-6; no reliable D call. V lost 0 bases, J lost 7 bases, and 10 bases lay in between. From germline, CDR1 is LNHDA and CDR2 SQIVND (reference sequence). The CDR3 length is 15 residues. CDR3 residues: CASSIDHRDNSPLHF. The CDR3 DNA reads as TGTGCCAGTAGTATAGACCACAGAGACAATTCACCCCTCCACTTT.

The CDR3 DNA sequence: TGTGCCAGCAGTGAAAGGGGGGGTAAAGAGACCCAGTACTTC. This gives the protein CASSERGGKETQYF. V is TRBV2 and J is TRBJ2-5, with D possibly TRBD2 on 7 matching bases. In germline, CDR1 is SNHLY, CDR2 FYNNEI. V lost 2 bases to trimming and J lost 3 bases, with 10 bases between them. This CDR3 spans 14 amino acids.

The chain links TRBV27 to TRBJ2-7; D might be TRBD2 (5 bases). Germline CDR1 MNHEY, CDR2 SMNVEV (reference sequence). V dropped 0 bases and J dropped 4 bases, with 7 bases sitting between them. CDR3 length equals 13 residues. The CDR3: CASSLSRAYEQYF. DNA for the CDR3: TGTGCCAGCAGTTTATCGCGGGCGTACGAGCAGTACTTC.

This clone was found once. This chain uses TRBV25-1 with TRBJ2-1, with 9 positions matching TRBD1. Germline CDR1 reads MGHDK; CDR2 reads SYGVNS. Unmatched junction bases numbered 5, after V lost 5 bases and J lost 6 bases. The CDR3 covers 14 residues. In DNA, the CDR3 is TGTGCCAGCAGTAGGGACAGGGTCAGCAATGAGCAGTTCTTC. Translated, it gives CASSRDRVSNEQFF. Variable domain in full (rest from reference TRBV25-1 and TRBJ2-1): EADIYQTPRYLVIGTGKKITLECSQTMGHDKMYWYQQDPGMELHLIHYSYGVNSTEKGDLSSESTVSRIRTEHFPLTLESARPSHTSQYLCASSRDRVSNEQFFGPGTRLTVL.

The CDR3 sequence: CAWSVPLGQGGETQYF. The CDR3 nucleotides read TGTGCCTGGAGTGTACCCTTGGGACAGGGAGGCGAGACCCAGTACTTC. V gene TRBV30 combines with J gene TRBJ2-5; 9 nucleotides line up with TRBD1. Germline V lookup: CDR1 GTSNPN, CDR2 SVGIG (reference sequence). The CDR3 length is 16 residues. Germline trimming cut 0 bases from V and 5 bases from J; bases unmatched to any gene: 10.

The chain is built from TRBV9 and TRBJ2-3; no firm D call. The CDR3 sequence is 14 residues long. The V and J ends lost 0 bases and 0 bases respectively, with 5 bases between them. The germline V gene encodes CDR1 SGDLS and CDR2 YYNGEE. In DNA, the CDR3 is TGTGCCAGCAGCGTAGTTCCTAGCACAGATACGCAGTATTTT. As protein: CASSVVPSTDTQYF.

The chain joins TRBV6-1 to TRBJ1-2; D is possibly TRBD1 (6 bases). V lost 8 bases and J 12 bases, leaving 13 bases between the germline ends. Germline CDR1 MNHNS, CDR2 SASEGT. The CDR3 extends over 10 amino acids. The CDR3 DNA follows: TGTGCCAGCTCCCAGGGGTTCCACACCTTC. The encoded protein is CASSQGFHTF.

The chain has TRBV7-9 and TRBJ2-3, with TRBD2 as a possible D gene (6 bases). Trimming shortened V by 1 base and J by 6 bases, and 11 bases separated the two germline ends. The germline V gene has CDR1 SEHNR and CDR2 FQNEAQ (reference sequence). The CDR3 runs to 14 residues. The CDR3 region has the DNA TGTGCCAGCAGCTTAGAAGGAGGGTTTGATACGCAGTATTTT. Translation gives CASSLEGGFDTQYF. The whole variable domain, remainder taken from reference TRBV7-9 and TRBJ2-3, is DTGVSQNPRHKITKRGQNVTFRCDPISEHNRLYWYRQTLGQGPEFLTYFQNEAQLEKSRLLSDRFSAERPKGSFSTLEIQRTEQGDSAMYLCASSLEGGFDTQYFGPGTRLTVL.

The rearrangement joins TRBV27 to TRBJ1-5, with D possibly matching TRBD1 (6 bases). The germline gives CDR1 MNHEY, CDR2 SMNVEV (reference sequence). Between the trimmed V and J ends, which lost 6 bases and 0 bases, there was a span of 12 bases. The length of the CDR3 is 15 residues. The CDR3 coding sequence is TGTGCCAGCAGCAACAGGGACAATAGCAATCAGCCCCAGCATTTT. Encoded protein: CASSNRDNSNQPQHF.

The chain is built from TRBV19 and TRBJ2-7, with D tentatively TRBD2 (6 bases). The CDR3 spans 14 residues. V lost 6 bases and J lost 2, with 14 bases in between. Germline lookup yields CDR1 LNHDA and CDR2 SQIVND (reference sequence). CDR3 bases: TGTGCCAGTAGCTTACTAGCAGGGACCTACGAGCAGTACTTC. Translating it yields CASSLLAGTYEQYF.

The V gene is TRBV5-1, the J gene TRBJ1-1, with a weak D call TRBD1 (5 bases). V gave up 2 bases and J gave up 3 bases, with 11 bases separating them. CDR1 is SGHRS and CDR2 is YFSETQ in the germline V gene. The CDR3 runs 14 residues. CDR3 in amino acids: CASSFSGEDTEAFF. The CDR3 DNA reads TGCGCCAGCAGCTTCTCGGGGGAGGACACTGAAGCTTTCTTT. Supplemented by reference TRBV5-1 and TRBJ1-1, the full variable domain reads KAGVTQTPRYLIKTRGQQVTLSCSPISGHRSVSWYQQTPGQGLQFLFEYFSETQRNKGNFPGRFSGRQFSNSRSEMNVSTLELGDSALYLCASSFSGEDTEAFFGQGTRLTVV.

The chain combines TRBV30 with TRBJ2-2, with D maybe TRBD2 (5 bases). Trimming left V 2 bases short and J 8 bases short, with 12 bases between. The CDR3 loop spans 13 amino acids. The germline V gene encodes CDR1 GTSNPN and CDR2 SVGIG (reference sequence). CDR3 DNA sequence: TGTGCCTGGAGTCGGGCTAGCTTTGGGGAGCTGTTTTTT. Translated, it gives CAWSRASFGELFF.

The chain has TRBV14 and TRBJ1-1, with a tentative D call TRBD1 (6 bases). Germline V CDR1 and CDR2: SGHDN, FVKESK. Trimming removed 4 bases at V and 5 bases at J, with 14 bases between. There are 14 residues in the CDR3. The CDR3 protein is CASSLHRVRTEAFF. CDR3 DNA sequence: TGTGCCAGCAGCCTACACAGGGTTCGGACTGAAGCTTTCTTT.

This chain uses TRBV7-9 with TRBJ2-3; no definite D call. Trimming left V 1 base short and J 3 bases short, with 5 bases between. This CDR3 has 13 residues. Per germline, CDR1 SEHNR and CDR2 FQNEAQ (reference sequence). The CDR3 sequence is CASSLGLTDTQYF. CDR3 bases: TGTGCCAGCAGCTTAGGGCTTACAGATACGCAGTATTTT.

The chain carries TRBV27 and TRBJ1-2; tentatively, D is TRBD1 (6 bases). Germline CDR1 and CDR2: MNHEY and SMNVEV (reference sequence). V was cut by 0 bases and J by 4 bases, with 18 bases left in between. The CDR3 has 17 amino acids. Here the CDR3 reads CASSLSSGALLGYGYTF. CDR3 in DNA: TGTGCCAGCAGTTTATCGTCAGGGGCCTTGTTAGGCTATGGCTACACCTTC.

The chain recombines TRBV5-1 with TRBJ1-1; perhaps TRBD1 as D (5 bases). The CDR3 totals 14 residues. In germline, CDR1 is SGHRS, CDR2 YFSETQ. The V gene lost 3 bases and the J gene lost 7 bases, with 16 bases spanning the gap. The CDR3 reads CASSSGTAGNEAFF. The CDR3 DNA sequence: TGCGCCAGCAGCTCGGGGACCGCGGGGAATGAAGCTTTCTTT.

The V call is TRBV10-3, the J call TRBJ2-3; 8 bases are a match to TRBD1. The CDR3 extends over 16 amino acids. Losses at the gene ends were 4 bases for V and 1 base for J; bases not matched to a gene: 7. CDR1 and CDR2 (germline): ENHRY, SYGVKD. The CDR3 loop reads CAISAQGQDGTDTQYF. The DNA for the CDR3 is TGTGCCATCAGTGCCCAGGGACAGGACGGCACAGATACGCAGTATTTT.

This clone was detected once. The gene calls are TRBV10-3 and TRBJ2-3; D might be TRBD2 (6 bases). The CDR3 is 15 amino acids. Germline CDR1 is ENHRY and CDR2 is SYGVKD. Deletions cut 6 bases from V and 5 bases from J, with 18 bases between. The CDR3 spells CAIRRDGSGVDTQYF. The CDR3 bases are TGTGCCATCAGGAGGGACGGGAGCGGAGTAGATACGCAGTATTTT.

The chain is built from TRBV5-1 and TRBJ1-1; D uncertain. This CDR3 comprises 16 residues. Germline CDR1 and CDR2: SGHRS and YFSETQ. Trimming shortened V by 0 bases and J by 3 bases, and 15 bases separated the two germline ends. CDR3 sequence (DNA): TGCGCCAGCAGCTTGGAAACCCGCGGGAGGTACACTGAAGCTTTCTTT. Translation: CASSLETRGRYTEAFF.

The chain has TRBV4-2 and TRBJ2-1; TRBD2 matches at 13 bases. The CDR3 is 18 residues long. The ends lost 0 bases at V and 3 bases at J; junction bases unmatched: 5. Germline lookup yields CDR1 LGHNA and CDR2 YNFKEQ. CDR3 region: CASSQEIGLAGVYNEQFF. The CDR3 DNA sequence: TGTGCCAGCAGCCAAGAAATCGGACTAGCGGGGGTCTACAATGAGCAGTTCTTC.

The V and J genes are TRBV2 and TRBJ2-1, with D possibly TRBD1 on 5 matching bases. Germline V gene sequence: CDR1 SNHLY, CDR2 FYNNEI. The CDR3 has 14 residues. Between the trimmed V and J ends, which lost 4 bases and 2 bases, there was a span of 9 bases. In nucleotides, the CDR3 is TGTGCCAGCAGTGCCCAGGGCCCCTACAATGAGCAGTTCTTC. Translation gives CASSAQGPYNEQFF.

This chain uses TRBV5-1 with TRBJ2-2; 7 bases are a match to TRBD1. CDR3 size: 17 residues. CDR1 and CDR2 (germline): SGHRS, YFSETQ. The trim removed 3 bases at V and 0 bases at J, leaving 8 bases unmatched. The CDR3 DNA follows: TGCGCCAGCAGCTGGGGGACAGTCACCACGAACACCGGGGAGCTGTTTTTT. It translates to CASSWGTVTTNTGELFF.

CDR3 sequence reads: CASSVGQGTYGYTF. CDR3 DNA sequence: TGCGCCAGCAGCGTAGGACAGGGGACTTATGGCTACACCTTC. The chain recombines TRBV5-1 with TRBJ1-2; TRBD1 agrees at 9 bases. CDR1 SGHRS and CDR2 YFSETQ come from the germline V gene. The CDR3 sequence is 14 residues long. After removal of 4 bases from V and 5 bases from J, the junction contained 6 bases not matched to a gene. Full variable domain (outside the CDR3, taken from reference TRBV5-1 and TRBJ1-2): KAGVTQTPRYLIKTRGQQVTLSCSPISGHRSVSWYQQTPGQGLQFLFEYFSETQRNKGNFPGRFSGRQFSNSRSEMNVSTLELGDSALYLCASSVGQGTYGYTFGSGTRLTVV.

The DNA for the CDR3 is TGTGCCAGCAGCCGGGGGTGGACAGATACGCAGTATTTT. It specifies CASSRGWTDTQYF. J is TRBJ2-3 and V is TRBV7-2; TRBD2 might be the D (6 bases). The V and J ends lost 5 bases and 3 bases respectively, with 9 bases between them. Germline V gene data show CDR1 as SGHTA and CDR2 as FQGNSA. This CDR3 is 13 amino acids long.

V is TRBV25-1 and J is TRBJ2-3, with TRBD2 as a possible D gene (6 bases). CDR3 size: 15 residues. Trimming removed 8 bases at V and 1 base at J, with 16 bases between. Germline V gene lookup returns CDR1 MGHDK and CDR2 SYGVNS. In DNA form, the CDR3 reads TGTGCCAGCCCGGCGGGGCTAGGGGGCACAGATACGCAGTATTTT. The encoded protein is CASPAGLGGTDTQYF.

J is TRBJ2-7 and V is TRBV4-2; D is undetermined. This CDR3 has 15 residues. Trimming pared 0 bases from V and 4 bases from J, leaving 13 bases between. Germline V gives CDR1 LGHNA, CDR2 YNFKEQ. In DNA, the CDR3 is TGTGCCAGCAGCCAAGATATTGGCAGTCCATACGAGCAGTACTTC. Translated: CASSQDIGSPYEQYF.